The source of this TCR beta chain is a study of cytomegalovirus exposure and HLA in healthy donors. This clone was recorded once. PCR primers comprised 60 Vbeta and 13 Jbeta primers. Sequencing was performed with immunoSEQ multiplex PCR; in TCRdb, only in-frame clones are kept and a portion is missing. Found here are roughly 120,000 clones, about four fifths of them singletons; the top ten hold less than 15%. This CDR3 has 15 residues. With V trimmed by 7 bases and J by 2 bases, 6 bases remained unmatched. The germline CDR1 and CDR2 sequences are MNHEY and SMNVEV (reference sequence). The sequence came from a woman aged 60-75 years in good health and CMV-seropositive. This chain joins TRBV27 and TRBJ2-7, with 12 bases lining up with TRBD2. The sequenced sample was PBMCs. The CDR3 is CASKALAGGTYEQYF. The CDR3 bases are TGTGCCAGCAAAGCACTAGCGGGGGGAACCTACGAGCAGTACTTC.